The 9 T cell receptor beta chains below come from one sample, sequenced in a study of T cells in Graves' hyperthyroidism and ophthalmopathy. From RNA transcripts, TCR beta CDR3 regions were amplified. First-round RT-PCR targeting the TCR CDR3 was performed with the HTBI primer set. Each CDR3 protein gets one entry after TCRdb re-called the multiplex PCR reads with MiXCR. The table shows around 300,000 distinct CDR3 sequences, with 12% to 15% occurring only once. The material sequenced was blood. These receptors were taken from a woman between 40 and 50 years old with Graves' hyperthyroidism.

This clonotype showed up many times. The CDR3 protein is CASKVAANQPQHF. The CDR3 DNA reads as TGTGCCAGCAAAGTGGCTGCCAATCAGCCCCAGCATTTT. The chain is built from TRBV6-1 and TRBJ1-5; D gene uncertain. The CDR3 is made up of 13 amino acids. Germline values: CDR1 MNHNS, CDR2 SASEGT. Between the trimmed V and J ends, which lost 7 bases and 3 bases, there was a span of 10 bases.

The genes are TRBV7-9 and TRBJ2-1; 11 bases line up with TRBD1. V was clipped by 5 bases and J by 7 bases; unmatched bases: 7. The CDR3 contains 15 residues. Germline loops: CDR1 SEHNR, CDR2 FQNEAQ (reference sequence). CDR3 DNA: TGTGCCAGCAGCCGAGGACAGGGGGCGCAGAATGAGCAGTTCTTC. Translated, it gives CASSRGQGAQNEQFF.

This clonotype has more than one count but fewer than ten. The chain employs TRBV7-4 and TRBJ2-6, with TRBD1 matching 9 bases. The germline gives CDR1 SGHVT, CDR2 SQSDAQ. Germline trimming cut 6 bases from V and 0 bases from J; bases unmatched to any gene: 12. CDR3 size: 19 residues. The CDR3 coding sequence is TGTGCCAGCAGTCGCCCCGGGACAGGGTCTTGCTCTGGGGCCAACGTCCTGACTTTC. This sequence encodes CASSRPGTGSCSGANVLTF. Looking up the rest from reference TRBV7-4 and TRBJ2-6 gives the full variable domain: GAGVSQSPRYKVAKRGRDVALRCDSISGHVTLYWYRQTLGQGSEVLTYSQSDAQRDKSGRPSGRFSAERPERSVSTLKIQRTEQGDSAVYLCASSRPGTGSCSGANVLTFGAGSRLTVL.

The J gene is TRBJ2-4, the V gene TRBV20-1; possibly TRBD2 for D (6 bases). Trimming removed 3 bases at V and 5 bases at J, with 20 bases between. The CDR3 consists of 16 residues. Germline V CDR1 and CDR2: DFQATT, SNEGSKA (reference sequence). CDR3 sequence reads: CSARASGVQRENIQYF. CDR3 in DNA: TGCAGTGCTAGGGCGTCGGGAGTGCAAAGGGAAAACATTCAGTACTTC.

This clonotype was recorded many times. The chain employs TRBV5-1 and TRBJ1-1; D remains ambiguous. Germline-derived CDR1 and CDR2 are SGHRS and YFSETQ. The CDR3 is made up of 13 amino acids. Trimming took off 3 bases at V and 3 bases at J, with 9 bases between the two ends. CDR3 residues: CASSWVADTEAFF. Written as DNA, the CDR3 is TGCGCCAGCAGCTGGGTGGCAGACACTGAAGCTTTCTTT.

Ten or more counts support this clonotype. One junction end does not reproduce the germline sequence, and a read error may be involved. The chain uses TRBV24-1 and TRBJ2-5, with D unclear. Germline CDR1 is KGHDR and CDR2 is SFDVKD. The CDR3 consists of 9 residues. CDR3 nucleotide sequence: TGTGCCACCAGTGACGTACTACACTTC. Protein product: CATSDVLHF.

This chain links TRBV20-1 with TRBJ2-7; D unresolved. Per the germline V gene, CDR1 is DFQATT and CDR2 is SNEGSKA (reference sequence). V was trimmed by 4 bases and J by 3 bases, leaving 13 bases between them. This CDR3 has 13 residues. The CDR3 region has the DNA TGCAGTGCTAACCCTTCGACTGGCTACGAGCAGTACTTC. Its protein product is CSANPSTGYEQYF.

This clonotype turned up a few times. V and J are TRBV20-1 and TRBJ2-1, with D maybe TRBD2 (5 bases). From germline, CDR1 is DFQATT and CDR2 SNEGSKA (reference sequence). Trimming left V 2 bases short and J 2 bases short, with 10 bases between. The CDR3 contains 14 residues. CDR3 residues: CSARRLEAYNEQFF. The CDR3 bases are TGCAGTGCTAGACGGCTGGAGGCCTACAATGAGCAGTTCTTC.

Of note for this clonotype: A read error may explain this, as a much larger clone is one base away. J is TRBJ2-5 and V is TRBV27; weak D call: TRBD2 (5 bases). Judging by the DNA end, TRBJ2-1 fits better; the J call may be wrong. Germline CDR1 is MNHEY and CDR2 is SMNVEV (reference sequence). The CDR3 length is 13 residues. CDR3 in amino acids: CASSFGEQETQFF. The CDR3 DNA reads TGTGCCAGCAGTTTCGGGGAGCAAGAGACCCAGTTCTTC.